This T cell receptor (beta chain) was captured by sequencing in a study of identical twins. Study outcomes and limitations: The models gave estimates that fell short of the out-of-frame TCR alpha sharing seen in monozygotic twins. Fewer insertions were carried by abundant cord blood beta clonotypes, but none was seen in memory repertoires.

This clonotype turned up a few times. The antigen remains unidentified. Using its own MiXCR run on the 5' RACE reads, TCRdb lists one record per CDR3 protein. Here the sample spans under 800,000 distinct CDR3 sequences, 21% being singletons. The V and J ends lost 0 bases and 0 bases respectively, with 9 bases between them. The length of the CDR3 is 15 residues. CDR1 SGDLS and CDR2 YYNGEE come from the germline V gene. These data were also reused for a study on T cells expressing NK-cell markers. According to that study: Where several donors were concerned, these clonotypes also led the CD3+CD56-NKG2C+ fraction.

This chain links TRBV9 with TRBJ1-1; D remains ambiguous. The sequenced sample was PBMCs. The TCR comes from a woman in her late teens or twenties in good health. The CDR3 reads CASSVGRVLNTEAFF. CDR3 nucleotides: TGTGCCAGCAGCGTAGGGCGAGTACTGAACACTGAAGCTTTCTTT.